The TCR beta chain described here comes from a study of T cells in Graves' hyperthyroidism and ophthalmopathy. Overall study: Peripheral blood was obtained at initial diagnosis, preceding any treatment. Broader study findings: For ophthalmopathy, model prediction preceded onset by a median about 6 months.

The CDR3 runs to 17 residues. Trimming cost V 4 bases and J 0 bases, with 18 bases left between them. This clonotype appeared a single time. Its antigen is still unknown. The CDR3 regions of TCR beta were amplified from RNA transcripts. The TCR CDR3 first-round RT-PCR relied on the HTBI primer set. MiXCR, applied by TCRdb to the multiplex PCR reads, yields one record per CDR3 protein. The repertoire holds roughly 380,000 distinct CDR3 sequences, with about 20% as singletons. This TCR was sampled from a woman younger than 35 with Graves' hyperthyroidism. The chain couples TRBV12-3 or TRBV12-4 to TRBJ1-2; a possible D gene is TRBD1 (6 bases). Specimen: blood. CDR3 in DNA: TGTGCCAGCAGTTACCGGGACACTGCTTACTCTAACTATGGCTACACCTTC. Amino acids: CASSYRDTAYSNYGYTF.